This TCR beta chain was found in a study of OX40 agonist ivuxolimab in advanced cancers. Study-wide points: Relative to CD4+ cells, CD8+ T cells on average had more expanded clones. Still undetermined is the antigen specificity of the expanded peripheral T cells.

A remark on this clone: The antigen remains unidentified.

Profiling relied on immunoSEQ multiplex PCR, and the TCRdb table lists in-frame clones only, not all of them. The sample yields fewer than 90,000 clones, about 91% seen once. V lost 5 bases and J lost 6; bases outside the gene matches: 7. From germline, CDR1 is MNHEY and CDR2 SVGAGI. The CDR3 covers 14 residues. This sequence joins TRBV6-5 and TRBJ2-1; 7 nucleotides agree with TRBD1. This material consisted of CD4+ or CD8+ T cells sorted from blood, taken in a trial of the OX40 agonist ivuxolimab. The sequence came from an adult with an advanced solid tumor such as melanoma, head and neck, liver or kidney cancer. The CDR3 protein is CASSRDRGSNEQFF. The CDR3 nucleotides read TGTGCCAGCAGTCGGGACAGAGGTTCCAATGAGCAGTTCTTC.